This T cell receptor beta chain was documented in a study of shared clonotypes between healthy human individuals. Healthy HIV-negative adults with no recent acute infections or vaccinations were recruited as donors. The assay was immunoSEQ multiplex PCR, and TCRdb's table has in-frame clones only and misses some. The sample shows about a million clones, around 77% of them seen only once. This clonotype originated in a young man in good health. Some clones in this sample may be carry-over from other donors' samples. Sequences were obtained from memory CD4+ T cells from PBMCs. Subset in this sample: CD45RA-negative fraction.

The CDR3 bases are TGTGCCAGCAGCCGCGGCCTGCCCGGCACTTACGAGCAGTACTTC. Residues: CASSRGLPGTYEQYF. The rearrangement links TRBV11-2 to TRBJ2-7; D is ambiguous. The CDR3 runs to 15 residues. V lost 5 bases, J lost 4 bases, and 18 bases lay in between. The V gene's germline CDR1 is SGHAT and CDR2 FQNNGV.